The 12 T cell receptor beta chains in this list originate from one sample, sequenced in a study of blood T cells in healthy people across ages. Next came a second PCR, run for roughly 6 to 11 cycles, which used a sample-barcoded 5' primer along with a J-beta primer mix. TCRdb passed the 5' RACE reads through MiXCR, listing each CDR3 protein once. Of 1.6 million or so distinct CDR3 sequences listed, roughly a third are singletons. Sample: blood. These TCRs come from a woman under 40 in good health.

The chain uses TRBV9 and TRBJ2-7, with D uncertain. Germline assignment: CDR1 SGDLS and CDR2 YYNGEE. The CDR3 sequence is 14 residues long. Between the trimmed V and J ends, which lost 0 bases and 5 bases, there was a span of 12 bases. The CDR3 nucleotides are TGTGCCAGCAGCGTAGGCACGGTGTACGACGAGCAGTACTTC. It yields the protein CASSVGTVYDEQYF.

V usage is TRBV3-1 and J usage is TRBJ2-1; D gene unclear. The CDR3 length is 15 residues. The V end lost 0 bases, the J end lost 1 base, and 7 bases lay between the germline ends. Per the germline V gene, CDR1 is LGHDT and CDR2 is YNNKEL (reference sequence). Here the CDR3 DNA reads TGTGCCAGCAGCCAAGACGGGCAGTCCTACAATGAGCAGTTCTTC. Amino acids: CASSQDGQSYNEQFF.

This clonotype was recorded a few times. The V and J genes are TRBV27 and TRBJ2-7, with TRBD1 matching over 7 bases. The CDR3 length is 18 residues. In germline, CDR1 is MNHEY, CDR2 SMNVEV (reference sequence). V was pared by 3 bases and J by 3 bases, with 17 bases of the junction left unmatched. CDR3 nucleotides: TGTGCCAGCAGTTTTGGGGGACAGATATATGTGGGATACTACGAGCAGTACTTC. It encodes CASSFGGQIYVGYYEQYF.

This clonotype was detected a few times. The chain employs TRBV4-2 and TRBJ2-3; tentatively, D is TRBD1 (7 bases). Looked up from germline, CDR1 is LGHNA and CDR2 is YNFKEQ. This CDR3 comprises 16 residues. V was shortened by 4 bases and J by 3 bases, with 17 bases between the two germline ends. CDR3 coding DNA: TGTGCCAGCAGCCCTGCTTTGGAGGGGGCAACAGATACGCAGTATTTT. Protein sequence: CASSPALEGATDTQYF.

The chain has TRBV6-1 and TRBJ2-3; either TRBD1 or TRBD2 may supply D (5 bases each). The CDR3 is 16 residues long. Trimming left V 6 bases short and J 0 bases short, with 16 bases between. CDR1 is MNHNS and CDR2 is SASEGT in the germline V gene. CDR3 loop: CASRTGGSTSTDTQYF. The CDR3 region has the DNA TGTGCCAGCAGGACTGGGGGAAGTACAAGCACAGATACGCAGTATTTT.

The chain couples TRBV11-2 to TRBJ2-3, with D unclear. CDR1 and CDR2 from the germline V gene are SGHAT and FQNNGV. This CDR3 has 12 amino acids. V was cut by 7 bases and J by 6 bases, with 11 bases left in between. The CDR3 region is CASKSYQDTQYF. CDR3 in DNA: TGTGCCAGCAAGTCTTACCAGGATACGCAGTATTTT.

This clonotype turned up a few times. The chain links TRBV24-1 to TRBJ1-5, with D maybe TRBD1 (5 bases). Germline CDR1 is KGHDR and CDR2 is SFDVKD. Trimming removed 6 bases from V and 4 bases from J, with 12 bases in between. The length of the CDR3 is 14 residues. CDR3 loop: CATSFGGLNQPQHF. In DNA form, the CDR3 reads TGTGCCACCAGTTTCGGGGGACTTAATCAGCCCCAGCATTTT.

This clonotype was counted ten times or more. This sequence joins TRBV7-2 and TRBJ2-7; unclear D gene. This CDR3 contains 14 residues. Germline lookup yields CDR1 SGHTA and CDR2 FQGNSA. Between the trimmed V and J ends, which lost 0 bases and 3 bases, there was a span of 9 bases. The CDR3 protein is CASSLAQLGYEQYF. CDR3 nucleotide sequence: TGTGCCAGCAGCTTAGCACAGCTAGGCTACGAGCAGTACTTC.

The CDR3 nucleotides read TGTGCCAGCAGACAAACTCTCGGGAGCTATGGCTACACCTTC. Its protein product is CASRQTLGSYGYTF. J is TRBJ1-2 and V is TRBV27, with unresolved D. V was clipped by 6 bases and J by 4 bases, with 15 bases between them. Germline V gives CDR1 MNHEY, CDR2 SMNVEV (reference sequence). The CDR3 consists of 14 residues.

This clonotype appeared a few times. The chain couples TRBV7-2 to TRBJ1-6; tentative D call: TRBD1 (5 bases). V lost 2 bases, J lost 8 bases, and 10 bases lay in between. The CDR3 contains 14 residues. Germline CDR1 is SGHTA and CDR2 is FQGNSA. CDR3 amino acids: CASSLPGLYSPLHF. The CDR3 DNA reads as TGTGCCAGCAGCTTACCGGGACTTTATTCACCCCTCCACTTT.

The rearrangement joins TRBV6-1 to TRBJ1-1; TRBD1 aligns across 9 bases. Trimming took 6 bases from V and 4 from J; bases not matched to a gene: 12. CDR1 MNHNS and CDR2 SASEGT come from the germline V gene. The CDR3 contains 16 residues. CDR3 amino acids: CASRPGQGFLRTEAFF. The CDR3 DNA is TGTGCCAGCAGGCCGGGACAGGGTTTTTTACGCACTGAAGCTTTCTTT.

V usage is TRBV7-3 and J usage is TRBJ2-3, with 12 bases aligning to TRBD2. The CDR3 extends over 16 amino acids. Losses at the gene ends were 5 bases for V and 5 bases for J; bases not matched to a gene: 8. Germline CDR1 is SGHTA and CDR2 is FQGTGA. CDR3 sequence: CASSPTPGLAGDTQYF. The CDR3 nucleotides read TGTGCCAGCAGCCCCACGCCGGGACTAGCGGGAGATACGCAGTATTTT. Using reference TRBV7-3 and TRBJ2-3 for the parts outside the CDR3, the full variable domain is GAGVSQTPSNKVTEKGKYVELRCDPISGHTALYWYRQSLGQGPEFLIYFQGTGAADDSGLPNDRFFAVRPEGSVSTLKIQRTERGDSAVYLCASSPTPGLAGDTQYFGPGTRLTVL.